A single sample is the source of the 24 T cell receptor beta chains below, sequenced in a study of T cell changes during pregnancy in multiple sclerosis (dated by TCRdb to between 2018 and 2020). Library construction relied on the immunoSEQ multiplex PCR assay. The immuneACCESS repertoire file appears here via TCRdb, limited to in-frame rearrangements. These files lack a portion of the clones; in checked studies, under half of the deficit traces to unresolved V genes, and the cause of the others is not known. The table for this sample lists over 65,000 clones; roughly 94% of them were counted only once. The leading ten clones occupy 0.5% to 0.65% of the sample. The sample here was peripheral blood, taken in the third trimester of pregnancy. These receptors were taken from a female donor with multiple sclerosis, enrolled in a pregnancy study.

V gene TRBV27 combines with J gene TRBJ2-7, with D possibly TRBD2 on 7 matching bases. This CDR3 contains 18 residues. V was clipped by 2 bases and J by 0 bases, with 20 bases between them. The germline CDR1 and CDR2 sequences are MNHEY and SMNVEV (reference sequence). The CDR3 DNA reads as TGTGCCAGCAGTTTAGGGACAATCAGGGGACTAAACTCCTACGAGCAGTACTTC. As protein: CASSLGTIRGLNSYEQYF.

This chain uses TRBV7-2 with TRBJ2-1, with D maybe TRBD1 (8 bases). With 5 bases removed from V and 10 bases from J, the gap between germline ends came to 21 bases. The CDR3 has 15 residues. In germline, CDR1 is SGHTA, CDR2 FQGNSA. In DNA, the CDR3 is TGTGCCAGCAGCCCAACAGGGGGGGGGATCGGGGAGCAGTTCTTC. It translates to CASSPTGGGIGEQFF.

In its sample, this clone was seen once. The CDR3 nucleotides are TGTGCCAGCAGTCAAGCAGGTCGCGATACGCAGTATTTT. It translates to CASSQAGRDTQYF. The J gene is TRBJ2-3, the V gene TRBV6-4, with D unresolved. The CDR3 sequence is 13 residues long. CDR1 and CDR2 (germline): MRHNA, SNTAGT. V was shortened by 5 bases and J by 6 bases, with 12 bases between the two germline ends.

The chain carries TRBV6-4 and TRBJ1-1, with unresolved D. V dropped 5 bases and J dropped 1 base, with 11 bases sitting between them. The CDR3 is made up of 14 amino acids. Germline V gives CDR1 MRHNA, CDR2 SNTAGT. For the CDR3, the DNA is TGTGCCAGCAGTCAACAGAGCACGAACACTGAAGCTTTCTTT. Its translation is CASSQQSTNTEAFF.

The chain has TRBV6-5 and TRBJ1-6; a possible D gene is TRBD1 (6 bases). CDR1 is MNHEY, CDR2 SVGAGI, per germline. The CDR3 length is 15 residues. Deletions cut 1 base from V and 6 bases from J, with 10 bases between. The chain's CDR3 is CASSYYRESNSPLHF. The DNA for the CDR3 is TGTGCCAGCAGTTACTACAGGGAGAGTAATTCACCCCTCCACTTT.

The chain carries TRBV10-3 and TRBJ1-6, with 8 bases aligning to TRBD1. CDR3 length: 14 amino acids. The germline CDR1 and CDR2 sequences are ENHRY and SYGVKD. V lost 2 bases and J lost 7; bases outside the gene matches: 1. The CDR3 loop is CAISEDRGNSPLHF. The CDR3 DNA is TGTGCCATCAGTGAGGACAGGGGCAATTCACCCCTCCACTTT.

The V gene is TRBV23-1, the J gene TRBJ2-1; TRBD1 matches 9 bases. TRBV23-1 belongs to the ORF category, with a function that is uncertain. CDR3 size: 15 residues. V lost 5 bases, J lost 9 bases, and 11 bases stayed unmatched. CDR3 amino acids: CASSSSDRGSIEQFF. The CDR3 DNA reads TGCGCCAGCAGTAGTTCGGACAGGGGATCGATTGAGCAGTTCTTC.

This chain uses TRBV15 with TRBJ2-7; D is possibly TRBD2 (6 bases). Deletions cut 1 base from V and 0 bases from J, with 16 bases between. Germline values: CDR1 LNHNV, CDR2 YYDKDF (reference sequence). The CDR3 loop spans 17 amino acids. For the CDR3, the DNA is TGTGCCACCAGCAGAGTGCCTCCCCTCGGGGGCTCCTACGAGCAGTACTTC. This encodes CATSRVPPLGGSYEQYF.

The chain couples TRBV7-8 to TRBJ1-4; tentative D call: TRBD1 (5 bases). The germline V gene has CDR1 SGHVS and CDR2 FQNEAQ. The CDR3 has 12 amino acids. V was cut by 3 bases and J by 12 bases, with 11 bases left in between. The CDR3 protein is CASSLTADELFF. As DNA, the CDR3 is TGTGCCAGCAGCTTGACAGCAGATGAACTGTTTTTT.

The V call is TRBV5-5, the J call TRBJ1-2, with D tentatively TRBD1 (6 bases). V lost 2 bases and J 0 bases, leaving 11 bases between the germline ends. There are 15 residues in the CDR3. The V gene's germline CDR1 is SGHKS and CDR2 YYEKEE (reference sequence). The CDR3 nucleotides read TGTGCCAGCAGCTTACAGGGCGGAACTAACTATGGCTACACCTTC. Protein: CASSLQGGTNYGYTF. Variable domain in full (rest from reference TRBV5-5 and TRBJ1-2): DAGVTQSPTHLIKTRGQQVTLRCSPISGHKSVSWYQQVLGQGPQFIFQYYEKEERGRGNFPDRFSARQFPNYSSELNVNALLLGDSALYLCASSLQGGTNYGYTFGSGTRLTVV.

The chain uses TRBV15 and TRBJ1-5; D perhaps matches TRBD1 (6 bases). Per germline, CDR1 LNHNV and CDR2 YYDKDF (reference sequence). The V and J ends lost 1 base and 5 bases respectively, with 9 bases between them. The CDR3 runs 14 residues. The CDR3 loop reads CATSRGTVDQPQHF. DNA of the CDR3: TGTGCCACCAGCAGAGGGACAGTCGATCAGCCCCAGCATTTT. Combining the CDR3 with reference TRBV15 and TRBJ1-5 gives the whole variable domain DAMVIQNPRYQVTQFGKPVTLSCSQTLNHNVMYWYQQKSSQAPKLLFHYYDKDFNNEADTPDNFQSRRPNTSFCFLDIRSPGLGDTAMYLCATSRGTVDQPQHFGDGTRLSIL.

The V gene is TRBV5-4, the J gene TRBJ1-2; D call uncertain. The CDR3 totals 11 residues. Germline lookup yields CDR1 SGHNT and CDR2 YYREEE (reference sequence). The V gene lost 1 base and the J gene lost 8 bases, with 6 bases spanning the gap. The CDR3 DNA is TGTGCCAGCAGCTTGTTGGAGGGCTACACCTTC. Its protein is CASSLLEGYTF.

This clone occurred a few times. CDR3 nucleotides: TGTGCCAGTTCGGAGGGAAGAAGCTACACCTTC. This sequence encodes CASSEGRSYTF. The rearrangement uses TRBV19 and TRBJ1-2; D remains ambiguous. The CDR3 contains 11 residues. Germline V CDR1 and CDR2: LNHDA, SQIVND (reference sequence). V lost 8 bases and J lost 9, with 13 bases in between.

This clone has only one observation. The chain couples TRBV5-6 to TRBJ2-1; D perhaps matches TRBD1 (6 bases). The germline CDR1 and CDR2 sequences are SGHDT and YYEEEE. Trimming took off 4 bases at V and 7 bases at J, with 9 bases between the two ends. The CDR3 has 12 amino acids. Here the CDR3 DNA reads TGTGCCAGCAGCAGGGGGTGGAATGAGCAGTTCTTC. It specifies CASSRGWNEQFF.

The chain has TRBV5-1 and TRBJ2-1, with 8 bases that match TRBD2. Per the germline V gene, CDR1 is SGHRS and CDR2 is YFSETQ. The CDR3 is 16 amino acids. Germline trimming cut 0 bases from V and 7 bases from J; bases unmatched to any gene: 9. The CDR3 sequence: CASSLAVVAGLNEQFF. The CDR3 nucleotides read TGCGCCAGCAGCTTGGCCGTAGTAGCGGGGCTGAATGAGCAGTTCTTC.

The chain recombines TRBV10-2 with TRBJ1-2; no definite D call. Trimming took 6 bases from V and 4 from J, leaving 12 bases between them. CDR1 and CDR2 (germline): WSHSY, SAAADI. CDR3 size: 13 residues. The CDR3 sequence is CASRADSAYGYTF. CDR3 DNA sequence: TGCGCCAGCAGGGCTGACTCGGCCTATGGCTACACCTTC.

This chain connects TRBV18 to TRBJ1-2; TRBD1 matches 8 bases. The CDR3 length is 15 residues. Germline lookup yields CDR1 KGHSH and CDR2 LQKENI. V shed 2 bases and J 3 bases; nucleotides not matched to a gene: 5. CDR3 loop: CASSPDTGGYYGYTF. DNA for the CDR3: TGTGCCAGCTCACCAGACACAGGGGGTTACTATGGCTACACCTTC.

The V call is TRBV2, the J call TRBJ2-1, with D possibly being TRBD1 (5 bases). Germline loops: CDR1 SNHLY, CDR2 FYNNEI. The V gene lost 3 bases and the J gene lost 4 bases, with 7 bases spanning the gap. The CDR3 runs 13 residues. This CDR3 reads CASSDRQYNEQFF. The CDR3 region has the DNA TGTGCCAGCAGTGACCGACAGTACAATGAGCAGTTCTTC.

This chain links TRBV7-2 with TRBJ2-3; 10 positions match TRBD1. Germline assignment: CDR1 SGHTA and CDR2 FQGNSA. The CDR3 extends over 16 amino acids. V was clipped by 5 bases and J by 2 bases; unmatched bases: 7. This CDR3 reads CASSRTGGPPTDTQYF. As DNA, the CDR3 is TGTGCCAGCAGCAGGACAGGGGGGCCCCCCACAGATACGCAGTATTTT.

The chain joins TRBV27 to TRBJ2-7; no firm D call. Trimming took off 9 bases at V and 2 bases at J, with 20 bases between the two ends. The germline gives CDR1 MNHEY, CDR2 SMNVEV (reference sequence). The length of the CDR3 is 15 residues. The CDR3 protein is CASRREASEPYEQYF. CDR3 coding DNA: TGTGCCAGTCGACGCGAGGCGAGTGAGCCCTACGAGCAGTACTTC.

The genes are TRBV5-1 and TRBJ2-5; D is perhaps TRBD2 (5 bases). The V and J ends lost 4 bases and 5 bases respectively, with 21 bases between them. Germline V gene data show CDR1 as SGHRS and CDR2 as YFSETQ. The CDR3 extends over 16 amino acids. The CDR3 region has the DNA TGCGCCAGCAGCCTCGTCAGTGAGGGCTCGAGGGAGACCCAGTACTTC. Protein sequence: CASSLVSEGSRETQYF.

The chain has TRBV9 and TRBJ1-1; TRBD1 is a possible D gene (5 bases). This CDR3 is 13 amino acids long. The germline V gene has CDR1 SGDLS and CDR2 YYNGEE. Trimming removed 0 bases at V and 6 bases at J, with 9 bases between. The CDR3 sequence: CASSVGGGAEAFF. The CDR3 DNA sequence: TGTGCCAGCAGCGTAGGTGGGGGGGCTGAAGCTTTCTTT.

V gene TRBV5-1 combines with J gene TRBJ2-3; 10 bases match TRBD2. Germline assignment: CDR1 SGHRS and CDR2 YFSETQ. CDR3 length: 16 residues. The V gene end was trimmed by 1 base and the J gene end by 1 base; junction bases not matched to a gene: 3. DNA of the CDR3: TGCGCCAGCAGCTTGCTAACTAGCGGGGGCACAGATACGCAGTATTTT. Amino acid sequence: CASSLLTSGGTDTQYF.

The V gene is TRBV11-3, the J gene TRBJ2-3; D gene ambiguous. This CDR3 spans 13 amino acids. Trimming removed 4 bases at V and 3 bases at J, with 8 bases between. Germline V gives CDR1 SGHNT, CDR2 YENEEA. The CDR3 spells CASSSRITDTQYF. CDR3 in DNA: TGTGCCAGCAGCTCGCGCATTACAGATACGCAGTATTTT. The complete variable domain, with remaining parts taken from reference TRBV11-3 and TRBJ2-3, reads EAGVVQSPRYKIIEKKQPVAFWCNPISGHNTLYWYLQNLGQGPELLIRYENEEAVDDSQLPKDRFSAERLKGVDSTLKIQPAELGDSAVYLCASSSRITDTQYFGPGTRLTVL.